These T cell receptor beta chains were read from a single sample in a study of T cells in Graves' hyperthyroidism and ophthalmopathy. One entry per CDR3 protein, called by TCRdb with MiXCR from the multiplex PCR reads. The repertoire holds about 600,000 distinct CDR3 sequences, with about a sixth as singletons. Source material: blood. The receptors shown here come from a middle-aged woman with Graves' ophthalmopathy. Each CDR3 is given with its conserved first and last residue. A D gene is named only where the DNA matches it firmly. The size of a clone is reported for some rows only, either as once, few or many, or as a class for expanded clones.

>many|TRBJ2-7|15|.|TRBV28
TGTGCCAGCTCACCGGGGGACAGTCTCTCCTACGAGCAGTACTTC
CASSPGDSLSYEQYF
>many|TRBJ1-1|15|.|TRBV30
TGTGCCTGGAGGACCGCGGTTGAGTGGAGGGCTGAAGCTTTCTTT
CAWRTAVEWRAEAFF
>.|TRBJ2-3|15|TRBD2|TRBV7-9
TGTGCCAGCAGCTCTGTAGCGGGAGAGACAGATACGCAGTATTTT
CASSSVAGETDTQYF
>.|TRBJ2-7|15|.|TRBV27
TGTGCCAGCAGTTTATCGACGGTGGGGAGTACCGAGCAGTACTTC
CASSLSTVGSTEQYF
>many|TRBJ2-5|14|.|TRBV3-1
TGTGCCAGCAGCCAGGCAGGCTTAGGAGAGACCCAGTACTTC
CASSQAGLGETQYF
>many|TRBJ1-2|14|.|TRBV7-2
TGTGCCAGCAGTTCCCGGCCAGATTACTATGGCTACACCTTC
CASSSRPDYYGYTF
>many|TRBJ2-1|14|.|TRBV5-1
TGCGCCAGCAGCTTGGTCCCCCCTCGGGATGAGCAGTTCTTC
CASSLVPPRDEQFF
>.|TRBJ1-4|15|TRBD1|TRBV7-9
TGTGCCAGCAGCCGCGGACAGGGGGCGGGTGAAAAACTGTTTTTT
CASSRGQGAGEKLFF
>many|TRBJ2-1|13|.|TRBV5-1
TGCGCCAGCAGCTGGCGGCGGCACAATGAGCAGTTCTTC
CASSWRRHNEQFF
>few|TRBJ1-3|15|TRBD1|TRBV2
TGTGCCAGTCGTAACGACAGGGCAAATGGAAACACCATATATTTT
CASRNDRANGNTIYF